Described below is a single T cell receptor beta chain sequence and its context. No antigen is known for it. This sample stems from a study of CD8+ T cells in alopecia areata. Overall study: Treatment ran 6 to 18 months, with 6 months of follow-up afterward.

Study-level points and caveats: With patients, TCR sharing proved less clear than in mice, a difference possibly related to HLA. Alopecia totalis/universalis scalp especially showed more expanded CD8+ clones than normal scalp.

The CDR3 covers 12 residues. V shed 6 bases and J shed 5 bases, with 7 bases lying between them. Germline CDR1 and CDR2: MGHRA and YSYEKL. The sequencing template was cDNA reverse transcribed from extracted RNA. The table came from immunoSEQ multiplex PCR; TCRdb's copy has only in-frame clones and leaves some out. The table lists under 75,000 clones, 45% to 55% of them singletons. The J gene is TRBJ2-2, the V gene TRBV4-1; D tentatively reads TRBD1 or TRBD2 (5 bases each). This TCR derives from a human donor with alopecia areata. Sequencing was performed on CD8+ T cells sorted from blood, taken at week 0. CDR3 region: CASRGVTGELFF. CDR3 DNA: TGCGCCAGCAGGGGGGTGACCGGGGAGCTGTTTTTT.